This T cell receptor beta chain was captured in a study of cytomegalovirus exposure and HLA in healthy donors. This table comes from immunoSEQ multiplex PCR, and its TCRdb copy is limited to in-frame clones, with some not included. The table includes over 150,000 clones, approximately 86% detected once. There are 16 residues in the CDR3. The J segment lost 3 bases and the V segment lost 1 base, leaving 4 bases of the junction unmatched. The germline CDR1 and CDR2 sequences are SGHNT and YYREEE (reference sequence). The table lists this clone with a count of one. This clonotype originated in a man between 18 and 35 years old in good health and CMV-seropositive. The chain is built from TRBV5-4 and TRBJ1-4; 9 nucleotides align to TRBD1. Input material: PBMCs. Here the CDR3 reads CASSLNRGLSNEKLFF. DNA of the CDR3: TGTGCCAGCAGCTTGAACAGGGGGCTTTCTAATGAAAAACTGTTTTTT.